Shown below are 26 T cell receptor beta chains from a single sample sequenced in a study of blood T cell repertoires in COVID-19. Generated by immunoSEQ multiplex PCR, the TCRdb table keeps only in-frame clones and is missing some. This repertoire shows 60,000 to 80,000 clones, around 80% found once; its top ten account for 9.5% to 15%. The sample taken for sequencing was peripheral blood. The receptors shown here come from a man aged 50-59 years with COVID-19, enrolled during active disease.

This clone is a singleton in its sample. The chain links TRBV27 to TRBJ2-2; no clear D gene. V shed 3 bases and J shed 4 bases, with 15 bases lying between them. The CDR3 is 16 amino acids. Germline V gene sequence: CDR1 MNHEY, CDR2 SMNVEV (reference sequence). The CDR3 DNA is TGTGCCAGCAGTTTGAGTTTCCGGAGCGTCACCGGGGAGCTGTTTTTT. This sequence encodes CASSLSFRSVTGELFF.

Here the CDR3 reads CASSTQYQETQYF. The CDR3 region has the DNA TGTGCCAGTAGTACCCAATACCAAGAGACCCAGTACTTC. V usage is TRBV19 and J usage is TRBJ2-5; D is undetermined. Germline V lookup: CDR1 LNHDA, CDR2 SQIVND (reference sequence). Trimming stripped 4 bases from V and 0 bases from J, with 6 bases between. The CDR3 extends over 13 amino acids.

CDR3 sequence: CASSVDPGGTYEQYF. DNA for the CDR3: TGTGCCAGCAGCGTAGATCCCGGGGGAACCTACGAGCAGTACTTC. J is TRBJ2-7 and V is TRBV9; maybe TRBD2 (6 bases). This CDR3 contains 15 residues. V lost 0 bases and J lost 2, with 12 bases in between. The germline gives CDR1 SGDLS, CDR2 YYNGEE.

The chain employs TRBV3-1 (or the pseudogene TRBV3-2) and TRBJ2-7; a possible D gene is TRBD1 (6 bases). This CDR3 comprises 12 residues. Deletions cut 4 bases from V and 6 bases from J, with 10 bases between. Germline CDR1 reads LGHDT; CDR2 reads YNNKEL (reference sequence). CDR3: CASSRTGTEQYF. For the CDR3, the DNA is TGTGCCAGCAGCCGAACAGGGACCGAGCAGTACTTC.

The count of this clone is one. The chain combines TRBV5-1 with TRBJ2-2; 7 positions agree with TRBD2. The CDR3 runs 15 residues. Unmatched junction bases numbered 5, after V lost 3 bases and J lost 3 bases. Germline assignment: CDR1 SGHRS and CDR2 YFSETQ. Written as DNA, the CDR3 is TGCGCCAGCAGCTGGGGACGGGGGGACACCGGGGAGCTGTTTTTT. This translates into CASSWGRGDTGELFF.

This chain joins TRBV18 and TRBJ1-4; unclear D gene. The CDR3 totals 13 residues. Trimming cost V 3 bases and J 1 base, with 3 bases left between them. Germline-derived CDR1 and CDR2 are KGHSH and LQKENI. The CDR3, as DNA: TGTGCCAGCTCACCCCTAACTAATGAAAAACTGTTTTTT. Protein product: CASSPLTNEKLFF.

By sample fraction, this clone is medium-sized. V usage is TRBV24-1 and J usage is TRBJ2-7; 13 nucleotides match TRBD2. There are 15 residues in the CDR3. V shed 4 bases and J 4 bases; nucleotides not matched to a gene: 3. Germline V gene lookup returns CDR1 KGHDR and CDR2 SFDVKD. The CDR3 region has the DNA TGTGCCACCAGTGAAGGACTAGCGGGAGAATACGAGCAGTACTTC. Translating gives CATSEGLAGEYEQYF.

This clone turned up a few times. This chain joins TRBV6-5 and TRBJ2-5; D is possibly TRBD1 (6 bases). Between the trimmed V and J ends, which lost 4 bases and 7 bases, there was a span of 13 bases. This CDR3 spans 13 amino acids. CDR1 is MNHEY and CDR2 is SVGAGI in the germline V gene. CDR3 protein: CASSLNRDGTQYF. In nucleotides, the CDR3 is TGTGCCAGCAGTTTAAACAGGGACGGGACCCAGTACTTC.

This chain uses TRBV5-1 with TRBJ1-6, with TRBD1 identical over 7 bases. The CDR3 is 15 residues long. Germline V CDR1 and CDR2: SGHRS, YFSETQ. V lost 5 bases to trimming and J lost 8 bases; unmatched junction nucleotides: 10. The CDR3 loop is CASSGKGGVDSPLHF. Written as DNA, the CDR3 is TGCGCCAGCAGTGGTAAAGGGGGCGTTGATTCACCCCTCCACTTT. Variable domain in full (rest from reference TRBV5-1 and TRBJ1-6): KAGVTQTPRYLIKTRGQQVTLSCSPISGHRSVSWYQQTPGQGLQFLFEYFSETQRNKGNFPGRFSGRQFSNSRSEMNVSTLELGDSALYLCASSGKGGVDSPLHFGNGTRLTVT.

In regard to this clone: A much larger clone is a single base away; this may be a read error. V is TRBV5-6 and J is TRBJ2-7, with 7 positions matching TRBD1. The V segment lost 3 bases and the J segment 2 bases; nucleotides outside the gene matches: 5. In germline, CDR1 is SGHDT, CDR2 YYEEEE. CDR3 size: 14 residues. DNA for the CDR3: TGTGCCAGCAGCTCCCGGGACAGCACCTACGAGCAGTACTTC. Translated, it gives CASSSRDSTYEQYF.

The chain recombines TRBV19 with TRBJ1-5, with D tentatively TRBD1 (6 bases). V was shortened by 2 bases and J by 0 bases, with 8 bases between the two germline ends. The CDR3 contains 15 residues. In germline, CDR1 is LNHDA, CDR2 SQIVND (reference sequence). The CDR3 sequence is CASSIKGGSNQPQHF. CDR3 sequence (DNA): TGTGCCAGTAGTATAAAAGGGGGTAGCAATCAGCCCCAGCATTTT. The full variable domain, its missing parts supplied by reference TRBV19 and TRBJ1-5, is DGGITQSPKYLFRKEGQNVTLSCEQNLNHDAMYWYRQDPGQGLRLIYYSQIVNDFQKGDIAEGYSVSREKKESFPLTVTSAQKNPTAFYLCASSIKGGSNQPQHFGDGTRLSIL.

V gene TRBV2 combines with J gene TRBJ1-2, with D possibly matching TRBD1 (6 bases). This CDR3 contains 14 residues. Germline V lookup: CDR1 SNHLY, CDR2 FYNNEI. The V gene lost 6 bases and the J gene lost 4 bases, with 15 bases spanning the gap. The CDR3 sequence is CASRREDSIYGYTF. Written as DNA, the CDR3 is TGTGCCAGCAGACGAGAGGACAGCATCTATGGCTACACCTTC. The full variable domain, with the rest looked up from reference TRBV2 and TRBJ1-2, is EPEVTQTPSHQVTQMGQEVILRCVPISNHLYFYWYRQILGQKVEFLVSFYNNEISEKSEIFDDQFSVERPDGSNFTLKIRSTKLEDSAMYFCASRREDSIYGYTFGSGTRLTVV.

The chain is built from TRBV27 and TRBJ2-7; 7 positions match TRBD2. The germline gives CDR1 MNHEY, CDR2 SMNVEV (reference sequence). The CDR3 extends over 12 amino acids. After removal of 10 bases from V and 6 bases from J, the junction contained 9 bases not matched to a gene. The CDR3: CATSRGSGEQYF. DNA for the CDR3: TGTGCCACCTCGCGGGGGTCGGGCGAGCAGTACTTC.

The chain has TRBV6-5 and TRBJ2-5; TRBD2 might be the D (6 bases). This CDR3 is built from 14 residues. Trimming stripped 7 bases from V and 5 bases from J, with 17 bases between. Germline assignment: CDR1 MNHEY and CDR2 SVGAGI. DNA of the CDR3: TGTGCCAGCAAAGGAGGGCTAGCCGGGGAGACCCAGTACTTC. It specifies CASKGGLAGETQYF.

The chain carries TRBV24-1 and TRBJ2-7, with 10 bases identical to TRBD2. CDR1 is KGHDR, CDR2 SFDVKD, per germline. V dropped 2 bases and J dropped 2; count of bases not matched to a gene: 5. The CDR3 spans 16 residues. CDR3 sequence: CATSDSASGRAYEQYF. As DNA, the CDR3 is TGTGCCACCAGTGATTCCGCTAGCGGGAGAGCCTACGAGCAGTACTTC.

CDR3 region: CASSPPGQFIYNEQFF. The CDR3 nucleotides are TGTGCCAGCAGCCCTCCGGGACAATTTATTTACAATGAGCAGTTCTTC. The V gene is TRBV11-2, the J gene TRBJ2-1; tentative D call: TRBD1 (6 bases). Germline V gives CDR1 SGHAT, CDR2 FQNNGV. CDR3 length equals 16 residues. V was clipped by 5 bases and J by 4 bases, with 18 bases between them.

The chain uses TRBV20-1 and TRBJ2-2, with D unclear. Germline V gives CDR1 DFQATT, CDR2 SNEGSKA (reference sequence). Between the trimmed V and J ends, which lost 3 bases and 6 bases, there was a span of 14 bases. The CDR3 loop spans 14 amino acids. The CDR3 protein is CSASIPGIAGELFF. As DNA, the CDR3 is TGCAGTGCTAGTATACCAGGTATCGCCGGGGAGCTGTTTTTT.

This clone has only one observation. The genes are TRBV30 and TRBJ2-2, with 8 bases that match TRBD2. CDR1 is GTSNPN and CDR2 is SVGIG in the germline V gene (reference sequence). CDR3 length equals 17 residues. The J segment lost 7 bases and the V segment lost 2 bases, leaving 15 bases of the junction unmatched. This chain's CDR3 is CAWSSEFRAGAVGELFF. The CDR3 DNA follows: TGTGCCTGGAGTTCTGAGTTTCGAGCGGGAGCCGTCGGGGAGCTGTTTTTT.

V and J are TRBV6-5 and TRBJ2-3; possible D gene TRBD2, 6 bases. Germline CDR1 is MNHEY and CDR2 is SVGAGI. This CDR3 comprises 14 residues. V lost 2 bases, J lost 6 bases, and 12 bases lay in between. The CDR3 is CASSYGLASDTQYF. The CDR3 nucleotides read TGTGCCAGCAGTTACGGGCTAGCGTCCGATACGCAGTATTTT.

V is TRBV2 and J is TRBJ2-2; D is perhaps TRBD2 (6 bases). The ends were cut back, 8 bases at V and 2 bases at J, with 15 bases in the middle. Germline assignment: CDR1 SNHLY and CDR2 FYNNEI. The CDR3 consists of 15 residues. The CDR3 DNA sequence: TGTGCCAGCGCCGGAGGGCGGGACAACACCGGGGAGCTGTTTTTT. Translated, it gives CASAGGRDNTGELFF.

CDR3 loop: CASESFQYNEQFF. CDR3 bases: TGTGCCAGCGAGTCATTTCAATACAATGAGCAGTTCTTC. The chain is built from TRBV28 and TRBJ2-1; D remains ambiguous. The germline CDR1 and CDR2 sequences are MDHEN and SYDVKM. The CDR3 extends over 13 amino acids. Trimming removed 8 bases from V and 4 bases from J, with 12 bases in between.

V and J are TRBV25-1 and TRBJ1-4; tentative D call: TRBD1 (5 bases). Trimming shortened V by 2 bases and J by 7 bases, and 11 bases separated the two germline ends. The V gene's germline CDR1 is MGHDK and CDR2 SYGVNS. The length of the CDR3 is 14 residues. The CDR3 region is CASSEQGPGEKLFF. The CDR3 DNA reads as TGTGCCAGCAGTGAACAGGGTCCGGGTGAAAAACTGTTTTTT. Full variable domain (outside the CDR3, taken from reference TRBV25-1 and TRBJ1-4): EADIYQTPRYLVIGTGKKITLECSQTMGHDKMYWYQQDPGMELHLIHYSYGVNSTEKGDLSSESTVSRIRTEHFPLTLESARPSHTSQYLCASSEQGPGEKLFFGSGTQLSVL.

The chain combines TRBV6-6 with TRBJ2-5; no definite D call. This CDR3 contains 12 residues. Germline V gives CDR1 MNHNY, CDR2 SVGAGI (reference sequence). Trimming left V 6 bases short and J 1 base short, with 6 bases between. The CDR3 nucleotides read TGTGCCAGCAGCCCGGTCCAAGAGACCCAGTACTTC. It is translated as CASSPVQETQYF.

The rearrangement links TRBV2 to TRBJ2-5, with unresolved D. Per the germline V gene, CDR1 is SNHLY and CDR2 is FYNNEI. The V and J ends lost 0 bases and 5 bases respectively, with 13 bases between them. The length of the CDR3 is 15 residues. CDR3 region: CASSEALTSSETQYF. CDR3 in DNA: TGTGCCAGCAGTGAAGCGCTTACCAGTTCTGAGACCCAGTACTTC.

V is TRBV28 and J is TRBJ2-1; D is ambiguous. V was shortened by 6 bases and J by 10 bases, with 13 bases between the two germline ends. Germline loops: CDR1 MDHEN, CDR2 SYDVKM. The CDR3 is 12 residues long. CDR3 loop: CASREIRGEQFF. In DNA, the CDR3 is TGTGCCAGCAGGGAGATCCGTGGCGAGCAGTTCTTC.

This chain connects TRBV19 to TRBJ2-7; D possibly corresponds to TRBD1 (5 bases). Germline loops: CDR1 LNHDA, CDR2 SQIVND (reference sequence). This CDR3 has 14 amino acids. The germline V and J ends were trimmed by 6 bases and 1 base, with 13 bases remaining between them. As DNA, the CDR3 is TGTGCCAGTAGCAGAGGCAGGGAATCCTACGAGCAGTACTTC. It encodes CASSRGRESYEQYF.